This T cell receptor beta chain was documented in a study of T cells in Graves' hyperthyroidism and ophthalmopathy. The V gene end was trimmed by 2 bases and the J gene end by 7 bases; junction bases not matched to a gene: 10. Germline loops: CDR1 SGHNT, CDR2 YYREEE (reference sequence). This CDR3 spans 15 amino acids. Study-level results: Appearing also in blood were most of the thyroid clonotypes expanded above 0.001.

Notes on this clonotype: Its antigen is not known.

From RNA transcripts, TCR beta CDR3 regions were amplified. HTBI primers were employed in a first-round RT-PCR of the TCR CDR3. TCRdb redid the calling of the multiplex PCR reads with MiXCR, one entry per CDR3 protein. In the table there are about 760,000 distinct CDR3 sequences, roughly a third of which are singletons. The TCR was taken from a woman aged 35 to 49 with Graves' hyperthyroidism. V usage is TRBV5-4 and J usage is TRBJ2-7; 9 bases align to TRBD2. The specimen sequenced was blood. For the CDR3, the DNA is TGTGCCAGCAGCTTTAGCGGGGGAGGGGGTGGTGAGCAGTACTTC. Its translation: CASSFSGGGGGEQYF. Combining the CDR3 with reference TRBV5-4 and TRBJ2-7 gives the whole variable domain ETGVTQSPTHLIKTRGQQVTLRCSSQSGHNTVSWYQQALGQGPQFIFQYYREEENGRGNFPPRFSGLQFPNYSSELNVNALELDDSALYLCASSFSGGGGGEQYFGPGTRLTVT.